These T cell receptor beta chains were read from a single sample in a study of control samples from healthy donors and cancer patients. This table comes from immunoSEQ multiplex PCR, and its TCRdb copy is limited to in-frame clones, with some not included. The sample lists about 120,000 clones, around nine tenths occurring once. The material sequenced was blood. Every receptor here comes from a man aged 25-45 years in good health. CDR3s include the opening cysteine and the closing phenylalanine or tryptophan. Fields, in order: J gene, V gene, CDR3 protein.

>TRBJ1-2|TRBV7-2
CASSLRLVTNYGYTF
>TRBJ2-5|TRBV5-1
CASNPASGGLQETQYF
>TRBJ1-3|TRBV3-1/TRBV3-2
CASSQVGAGVSGNTIYF
>TRBJ2-1|TRBV28
CASSSGTSGLTYNEQFF
>TRBJ2-7|TRBV7-9
CASTPTGDEQYF
>TRBJ2-2|TRBV7-8
CASSLGAISGELFF
>TRBJ2-1|TRBV11-2
CASSPSLAGGVYNEQFF
>TRBJ1-5|TRBV6-5
CASSYYREQPQHF
>TRBJ1-3|TRBV2
CASSESDRQTGNTIYF
>TRBJ2-7|TRBV7-6
CASSLAGTGPSYEQYF
>TRBJ1-4|TRBV5-1
CASRERPFNEKLFF
>TRBJ2-3|TRBV5-4
CASSSINRVSTDTQYF
>TRBJ2-1|TRBV10-1
CASGTRTGGRNEQFF
>TRBJ1-3|TRBV5-1
CASSLAGAGNTIYF
>TRBJ1-4|TRBV23-1
CASSRGRRGEKLFF
>TRBJ1-5|TRBV6-2/TRBV6-3
CASSTPGTVLWQHF
>TRBJ2-5|TRBV27
CASRTRQGVGTQYF
>TRBJ1-5|TRBV4-1
CASSQDRAYQPQHF
>TRBJ2-7|TRBV5-1
CASSLESLAGVQRLYF
>TRBJ1-1|TRBV19
CASSLGGPNTEAFF
>TRBJ2-1|TRBV7-3
CASSLMMAGTGVHNEQFF
>TRBJ2-7|TRBV18
CASSPRTEYEQYF
>TRBJ1-1|TRBV29-1
CSVTGTVNTEAFF
>TRBJ1-1|TRBV7-9
CASSPGGTEAFF
>TRBJ1-5|TRBV19
CASNEGWQPQHF
>TRBJ1-2|TRBV28
CASTAKHHYGYTF
>TRBJ2-7|TRBV18
CASSPSSGSTYEQYF
>TRBJ1-1|TRBV10-3
CAISPSRDRRNTEAFF
>TRBJ2-5|TRBV10-2
CASRRGRGETQYF
>TRBJ1-6|TRBV11-3
CASSFGTFVNSPLHF
>TRBJ2-3|TRBV27
CASRLIPGQGADTQYF
>TRBJ1-2|TRBV19
CASSPPAGTGYGYTF
>TRBJ1-6|TRBV6-5
CASSPGDRENSPLHF
>TRBJ1-2|TRBV27
CASGPGVPVGYGYTF
>TRBJ1-2|TRBV18
CASSPPGSLVGGASGYTF
>TRBJ1-2|TRBV5-1
CASSSGGGGYGYTF
>TRBJ2-6|TRBV7-8
CASSQTVSGANVLTF
>TRBJ1-2|TRBV2
CASSEEAGSGVYGYTF
>TRBJ2-1|TRBV13
CASSQTDHNEQFF
>TRBJ2-3|TRBV18
CASSPYLAGSTDTQYF
>TRBJ2-3|TRBV5-1
CTSSWTGTTDTQYF
>TRBJ1-5|TRBV2
CASSEGSTGNQPQHF